This T cell receptor (beta chain) was found in a study of T cell repertoires in cytomegalovirus infection. Overall study: CMV epitopes in the study were HLA-C-restricted (recently identified) and HLA-B-restricted (well studied). Study results and limitations: The study identified carriers of CMV plus the relevant HLA from cumulative public TCR beta family frequency.

As for this clonotype: Its specificity is unknown.

One entry per CDR3 protein, called by TCRdb with MiXCR from the reads. This table has around 300,000 distinct CDR3 sequences, roughly a fifth appearing once. The sequence was obtained from a human donor in good health (CMV status not recorded). Some clones in this sample may be carry-over from other donors' samples. Specimen: cultured PBMCs, collected from culture after CMV antigen stimulation.

The CDR3 sequence: CASSWADPYEQYF. For the CDR3, the DNA is TGTGCCAGCAGCTGGGCCGATCCCTACGAGCAGTACTTC. This chain links TRBV7-9 with TRBJ2-7; D gene uncertain. CDR1 and CDR2 from the germline V gene are SEHNR and FQNEAQ (reference sequence). The ends were cut back, 4 bases at V and 2 bases at J, with 9 bases in the middle. The CDR3 is made up of 13 amino acids.